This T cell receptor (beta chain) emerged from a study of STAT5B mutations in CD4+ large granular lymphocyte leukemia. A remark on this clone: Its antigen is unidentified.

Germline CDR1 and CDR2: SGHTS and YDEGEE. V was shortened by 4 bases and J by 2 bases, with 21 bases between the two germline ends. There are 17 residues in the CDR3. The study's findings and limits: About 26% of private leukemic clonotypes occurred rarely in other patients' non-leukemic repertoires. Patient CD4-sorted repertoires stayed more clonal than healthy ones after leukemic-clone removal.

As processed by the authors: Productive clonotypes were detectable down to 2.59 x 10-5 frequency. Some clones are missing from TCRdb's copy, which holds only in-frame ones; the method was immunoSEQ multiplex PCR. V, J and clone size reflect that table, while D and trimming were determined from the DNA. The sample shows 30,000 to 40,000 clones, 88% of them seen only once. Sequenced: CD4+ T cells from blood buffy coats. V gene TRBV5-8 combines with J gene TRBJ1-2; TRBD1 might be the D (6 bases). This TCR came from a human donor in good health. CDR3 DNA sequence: TGTGCCAGCAGCGTTAATACCGGGACAAGTACCAACTATGGCTACACCTTC. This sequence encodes CASSVNTGTSTNYGYTF.